This T cell receptor beta chain was sequenced in a study of patients and donors after allogeneic stem cell transplantation. TCRdb reanalysed the RT-PCR reads using MiXCR and keeps one entry per CDR3 protein. The sample consists of over 400,000 distinct CDR3 sequences, 16% of them appearing once. V shed 6 bases and J 4 bases; nucleotides not matched to a gene: 4. Germline assignment: CDR1 SEHNR and CDR2 FQNEAQ (reference sequence). The CDR3 loop spans 14 amino acids. The sequenced material came from blood, either unsorted or a sorted T cell fraction (not recorded which). This chain links TRBV7-9 with TRBJ1-4; 8 bases are a match to TRBD1. This receptor was identified in a human donor who was either an allogeneic HSCT recipient or a stem cell or donor lymphocyte infusion donor (not recorded which). It is not recorded whose cells these are; they may come from a transplant donor. DNA of the CDR3: TGTGCCAGCAGGGGGACAGGTCGTAATGAAAAACTGTTTTTT. Amino acid sequence: CASRGTGRNEKLFF.